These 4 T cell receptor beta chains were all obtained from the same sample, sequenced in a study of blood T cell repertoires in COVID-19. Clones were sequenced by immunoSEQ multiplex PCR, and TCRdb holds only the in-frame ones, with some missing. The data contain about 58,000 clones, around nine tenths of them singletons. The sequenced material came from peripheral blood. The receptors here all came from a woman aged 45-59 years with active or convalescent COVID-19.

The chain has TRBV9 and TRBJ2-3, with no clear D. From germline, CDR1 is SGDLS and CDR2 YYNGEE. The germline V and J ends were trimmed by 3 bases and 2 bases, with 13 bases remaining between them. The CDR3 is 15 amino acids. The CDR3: CASSELSVVTDTQYF. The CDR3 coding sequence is TGTGCCAGCAGCGAATTGTCCGTCGTCACAGATACGCAGTATTTT.

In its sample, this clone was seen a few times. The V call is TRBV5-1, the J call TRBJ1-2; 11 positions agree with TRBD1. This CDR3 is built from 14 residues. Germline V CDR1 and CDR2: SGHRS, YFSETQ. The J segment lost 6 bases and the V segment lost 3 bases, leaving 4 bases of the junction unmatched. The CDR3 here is CASSSAGQGDGYTF. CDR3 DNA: TGCGCCAGCAGCTCGGCGGGACAGGGGGATGGCTACACCTTC.

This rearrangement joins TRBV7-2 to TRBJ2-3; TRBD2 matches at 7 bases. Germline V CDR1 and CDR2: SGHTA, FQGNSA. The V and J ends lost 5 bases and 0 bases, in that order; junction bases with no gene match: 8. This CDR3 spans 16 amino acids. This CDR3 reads CASSPGQRGSTDTQYF. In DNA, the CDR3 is TGTGCCAGCAGCCCGGGTCAGCGGGGTAGCACAGATACGCAGTATTTT.

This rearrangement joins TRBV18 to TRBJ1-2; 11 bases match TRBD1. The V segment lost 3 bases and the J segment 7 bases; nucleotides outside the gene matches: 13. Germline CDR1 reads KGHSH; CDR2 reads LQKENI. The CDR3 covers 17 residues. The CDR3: CASSPVTGQGAWSGYTF. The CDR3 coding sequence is TGTGCCAGCTCACCCGTGACCGGACAGGGGGCCTGGAGTGGCTACACCTTC. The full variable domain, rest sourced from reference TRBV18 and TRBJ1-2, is NAGVMQNPRHLVRRRGQEARLRCSPMKGHSHVYWYRQLPEEGLKFMVYLQKENIIDESGMPKERFSAEFPKEGPSILRIQQVVRGDSAAYFCASSPVTGQGAWSGYTFGSGTRLTVV.